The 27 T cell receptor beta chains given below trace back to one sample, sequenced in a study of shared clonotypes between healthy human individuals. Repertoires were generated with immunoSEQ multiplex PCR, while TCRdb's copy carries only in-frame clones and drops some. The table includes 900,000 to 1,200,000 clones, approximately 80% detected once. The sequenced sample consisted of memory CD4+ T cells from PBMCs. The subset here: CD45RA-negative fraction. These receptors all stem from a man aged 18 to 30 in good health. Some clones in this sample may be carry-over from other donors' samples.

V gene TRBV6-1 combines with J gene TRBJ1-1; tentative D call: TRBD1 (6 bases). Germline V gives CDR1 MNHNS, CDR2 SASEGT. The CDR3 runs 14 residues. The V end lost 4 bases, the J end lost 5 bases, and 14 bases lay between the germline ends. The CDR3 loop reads CASSGFLGGTEAFF. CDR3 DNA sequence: TGTGCCAGCAGTGGGTTCCTAGGGGGAACTGAAGCTTTCTTT.

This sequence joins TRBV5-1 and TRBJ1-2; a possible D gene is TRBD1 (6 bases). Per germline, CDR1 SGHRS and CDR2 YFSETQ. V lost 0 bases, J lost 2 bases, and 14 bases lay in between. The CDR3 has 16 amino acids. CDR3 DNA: TGCGCCAGCAGCTTGGCCTGGGCAGGGGCCAACTATGGCTACACCTTC. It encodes CASSLAWAGANYGYTF.

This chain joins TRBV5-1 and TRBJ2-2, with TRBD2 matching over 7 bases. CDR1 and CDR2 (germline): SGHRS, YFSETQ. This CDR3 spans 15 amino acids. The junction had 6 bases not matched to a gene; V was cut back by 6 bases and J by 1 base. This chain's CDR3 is CASTTGTMNTGELFF. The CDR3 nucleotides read TGCGCCAGCACAACCGGGACTATGAACACCGGGGAGCTGTTTTTT. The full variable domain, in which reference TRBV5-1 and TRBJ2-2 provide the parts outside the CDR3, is KAGVTQTPRYLIKTRGQQVTLSCSPISGHRSVSWYQQTPGQGLQFLFEYFSETQRNKGNFPGRFSGRQFSNSRSEMNVSTLELGDSALYLCASTTGTMNTGELFFGEGSRLTVL.

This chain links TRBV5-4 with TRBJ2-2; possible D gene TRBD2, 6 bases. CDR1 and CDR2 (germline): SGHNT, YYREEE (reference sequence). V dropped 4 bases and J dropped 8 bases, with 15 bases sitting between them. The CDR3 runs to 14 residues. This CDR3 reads CASSPQVGGGELFF. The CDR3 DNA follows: TGTGCCAGCAGCCCCCAGGTCGGGGGTGGGGAGCTGTTTTTT.

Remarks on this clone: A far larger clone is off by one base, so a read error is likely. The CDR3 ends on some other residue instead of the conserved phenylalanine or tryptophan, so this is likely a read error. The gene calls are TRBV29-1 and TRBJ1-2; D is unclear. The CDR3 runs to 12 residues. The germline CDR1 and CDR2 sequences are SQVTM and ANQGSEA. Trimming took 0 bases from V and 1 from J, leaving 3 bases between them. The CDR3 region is CSVEDHNYGYTL. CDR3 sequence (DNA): TGCAGCGTTGAAGACCATAACTATGGCTACACCTTA.

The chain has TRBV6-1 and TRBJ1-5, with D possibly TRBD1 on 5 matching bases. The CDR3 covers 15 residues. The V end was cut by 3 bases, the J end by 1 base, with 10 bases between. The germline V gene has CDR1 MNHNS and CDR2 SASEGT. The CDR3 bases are TGTGCCAGCAGTGAGGACACCAGAAGCAATCAGCCCCAGCATTTT. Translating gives CASSEDTRSNQPQHF.

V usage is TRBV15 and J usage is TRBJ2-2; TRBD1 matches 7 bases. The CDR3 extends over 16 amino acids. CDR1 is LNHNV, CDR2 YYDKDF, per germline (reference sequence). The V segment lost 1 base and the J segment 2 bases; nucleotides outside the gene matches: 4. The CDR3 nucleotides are TGTGCCACCAGCAGAGGGACAGGTCCAAACACCGGGGAGCTGTTTTTT. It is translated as CATSRGTGPNTGELFF.

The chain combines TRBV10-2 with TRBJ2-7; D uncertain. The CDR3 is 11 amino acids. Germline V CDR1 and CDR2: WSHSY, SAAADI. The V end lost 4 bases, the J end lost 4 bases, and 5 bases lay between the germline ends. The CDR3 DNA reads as TGCGCCAGCAGTGCGCCTTACGAGCAGTACTTC. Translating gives CASSAPYEQYF.

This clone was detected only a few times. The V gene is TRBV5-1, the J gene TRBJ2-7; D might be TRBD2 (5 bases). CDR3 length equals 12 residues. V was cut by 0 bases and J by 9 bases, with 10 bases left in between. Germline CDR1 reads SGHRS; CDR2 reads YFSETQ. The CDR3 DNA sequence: TGCGCCAGCAGCTTGGCTGAGGGTTGGCAGTACTTC. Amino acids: CASSLAEGWQYF.

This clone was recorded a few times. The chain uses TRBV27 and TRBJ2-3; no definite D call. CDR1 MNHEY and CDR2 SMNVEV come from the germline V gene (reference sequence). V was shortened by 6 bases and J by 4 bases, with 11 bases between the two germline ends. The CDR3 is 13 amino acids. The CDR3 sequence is CASSEYTSDTQYF. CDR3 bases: TGTGCCAGCAGCGAATATACATCAGATACGCAGTATTTT.

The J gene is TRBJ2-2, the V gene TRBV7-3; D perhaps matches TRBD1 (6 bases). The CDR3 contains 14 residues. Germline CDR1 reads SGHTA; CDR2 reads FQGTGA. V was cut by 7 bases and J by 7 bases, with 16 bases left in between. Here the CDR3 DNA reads TGTGCCAGCACGGCAAATACAGGGTTCGGGGAGCTGTTTTTT. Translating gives CASTANTGFGELFF.

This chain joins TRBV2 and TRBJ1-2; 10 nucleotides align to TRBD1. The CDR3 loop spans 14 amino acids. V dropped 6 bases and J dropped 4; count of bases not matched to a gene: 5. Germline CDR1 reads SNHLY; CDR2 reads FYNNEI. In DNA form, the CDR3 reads TGTGCCAGCAGGGGGGACAGGGGCGTCTATGGCTACACCTTC. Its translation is CASRGDRGVYGYTF.

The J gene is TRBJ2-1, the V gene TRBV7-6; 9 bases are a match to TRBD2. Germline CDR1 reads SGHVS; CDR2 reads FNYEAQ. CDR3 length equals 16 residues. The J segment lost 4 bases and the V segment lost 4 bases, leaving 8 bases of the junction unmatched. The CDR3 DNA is TGTGCCAGCAGCTCCCGGGGCGGGAGGGGGTACAATGAGCAGTTCTTC. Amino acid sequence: CASSSRGGRGYNEQFF.

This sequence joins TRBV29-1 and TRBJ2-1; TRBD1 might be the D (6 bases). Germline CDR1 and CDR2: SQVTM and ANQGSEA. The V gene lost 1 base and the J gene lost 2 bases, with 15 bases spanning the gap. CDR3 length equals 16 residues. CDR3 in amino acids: CSVEGAGDPAYNEQFF. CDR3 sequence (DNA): TGCAGCGTTGAAGGAGCAGGGGACCCTGCCTACAATGAGCAGTTCTTC.

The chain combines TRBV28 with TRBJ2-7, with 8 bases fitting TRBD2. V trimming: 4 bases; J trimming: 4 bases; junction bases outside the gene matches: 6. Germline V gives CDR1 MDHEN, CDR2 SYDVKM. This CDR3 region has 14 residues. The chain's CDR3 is CASSSSGLGYEQYF. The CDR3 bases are TGTGCCAGCAGTTCTAGCGGGTTAGGGTACGAGCAGTACTTC.

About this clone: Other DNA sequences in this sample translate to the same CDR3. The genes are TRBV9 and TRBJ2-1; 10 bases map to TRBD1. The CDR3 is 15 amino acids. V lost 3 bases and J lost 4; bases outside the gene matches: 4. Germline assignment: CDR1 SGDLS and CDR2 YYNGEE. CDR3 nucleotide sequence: TGTGCCAGCAGCGCACCGGGACAGGGGTACAATGAGCAGTTCTTC. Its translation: CASSAPGQGYNEQFF.

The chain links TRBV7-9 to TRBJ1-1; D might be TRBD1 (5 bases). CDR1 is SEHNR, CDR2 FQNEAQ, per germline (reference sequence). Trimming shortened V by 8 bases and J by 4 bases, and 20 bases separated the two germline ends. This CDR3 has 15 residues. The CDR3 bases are TGTGCCAGCCCCTTCCTTGGTAGGGGAAGCACTGAAGCTTTCTTT. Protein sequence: CASPFLGRGSTEAFF.

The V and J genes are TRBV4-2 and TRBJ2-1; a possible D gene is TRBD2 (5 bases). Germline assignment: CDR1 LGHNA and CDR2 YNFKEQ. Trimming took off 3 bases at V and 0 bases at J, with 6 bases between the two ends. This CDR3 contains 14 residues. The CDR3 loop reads CASSQGSSYNEQFF. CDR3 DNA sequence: TGTGCCAGCAGCCAGGGGAGCTCCTACAATGAGCAGTTCTTC.

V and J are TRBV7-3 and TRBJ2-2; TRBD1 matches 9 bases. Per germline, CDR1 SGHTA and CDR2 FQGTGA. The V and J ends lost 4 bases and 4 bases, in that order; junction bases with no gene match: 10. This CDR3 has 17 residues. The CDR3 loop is CASSSTPVDRGTGELFF. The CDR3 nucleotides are TGTGCCAGCAGCTCGACGCCAGTGGACAGGGGCACCGGGGAGCTGTTTTTT.

The CDR3 sequence is CASSQALNTEAFF. CDR3 nucleotides: TGTGCCAGCAGTCAGGCCCTGAACACTGAAGCTTTCTTT. The chain is built from TRBV6-1 and TRBJ1-1; unclear D gene. The V gene lost 5 bases and the J gene lost 0 bases, with 7 bases spanning the gap. The CDR3 consists of 13 residues. From germline, CDR1 is MNHNS and CDR2 SASEGT.

Written as DNA, the CDR3 is TGTGCTAGTGCCTTGAGGGGGGAGGAGTTCTTC. The encoded protein is CASALRGEEFF. The chain recombines TRBV12-5 with TRBJ2-1; D may match TRBD1 or TRBD2 (6 bases each). Per germline, CDR1 LGHNT and CDR2 FRNRAP. V lost 7 bases and J 14 bases, leaving 15 bases between the germline ends. CDR3 size: 11 residues.

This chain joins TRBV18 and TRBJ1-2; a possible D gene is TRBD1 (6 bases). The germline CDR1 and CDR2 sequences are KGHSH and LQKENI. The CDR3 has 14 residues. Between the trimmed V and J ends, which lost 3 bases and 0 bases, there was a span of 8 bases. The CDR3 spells CASSPTGSNYGYTF. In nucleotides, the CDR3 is TGTGCCAGCTCACCTACAGGGTCTAACTATGGCTACACCTTC.

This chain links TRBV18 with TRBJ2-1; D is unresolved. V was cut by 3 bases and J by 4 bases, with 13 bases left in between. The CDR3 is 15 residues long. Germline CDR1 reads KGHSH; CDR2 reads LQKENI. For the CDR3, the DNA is TGTGCCAGCTCACCTCTACCGGCGGTGTACAATGAGCAGTTCTTC. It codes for CASSPLPAVYNEQFF.

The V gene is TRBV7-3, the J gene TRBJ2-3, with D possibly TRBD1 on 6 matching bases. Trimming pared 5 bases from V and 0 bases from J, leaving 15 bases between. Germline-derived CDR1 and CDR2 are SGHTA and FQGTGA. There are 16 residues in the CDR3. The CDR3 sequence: CASSPTRTASTDTQYF. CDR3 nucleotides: TGTGCCAGCAGCCCAACGCGGACAGCAAGCACAGATACGCAGTATTTT.

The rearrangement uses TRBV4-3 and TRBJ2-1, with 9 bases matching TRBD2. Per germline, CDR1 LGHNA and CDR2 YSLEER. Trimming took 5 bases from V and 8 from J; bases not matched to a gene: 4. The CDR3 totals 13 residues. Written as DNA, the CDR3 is TGCGCCAGCAGCATGTTAGCGGGAGATGAGCAGTTCTTC. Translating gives CASSMLAGDEQFF.

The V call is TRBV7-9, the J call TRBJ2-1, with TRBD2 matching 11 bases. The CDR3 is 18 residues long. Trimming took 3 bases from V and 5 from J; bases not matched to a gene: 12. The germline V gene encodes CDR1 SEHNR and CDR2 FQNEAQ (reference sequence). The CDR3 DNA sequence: TGTGCCAGCAGCTTTCGAACCATAGCGGGAGGGCCTGACAATGAGCAGTTCTTC. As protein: CASSFRTIAGGPDNEQFF.

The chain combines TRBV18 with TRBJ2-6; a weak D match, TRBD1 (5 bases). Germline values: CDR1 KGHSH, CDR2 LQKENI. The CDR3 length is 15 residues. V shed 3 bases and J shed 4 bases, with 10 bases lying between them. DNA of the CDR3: TGTGCCAGCTCACCGACAGCTCCCGGGGCCAACGTCCTGACTTTC. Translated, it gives CASSPTAPGANVLTF.